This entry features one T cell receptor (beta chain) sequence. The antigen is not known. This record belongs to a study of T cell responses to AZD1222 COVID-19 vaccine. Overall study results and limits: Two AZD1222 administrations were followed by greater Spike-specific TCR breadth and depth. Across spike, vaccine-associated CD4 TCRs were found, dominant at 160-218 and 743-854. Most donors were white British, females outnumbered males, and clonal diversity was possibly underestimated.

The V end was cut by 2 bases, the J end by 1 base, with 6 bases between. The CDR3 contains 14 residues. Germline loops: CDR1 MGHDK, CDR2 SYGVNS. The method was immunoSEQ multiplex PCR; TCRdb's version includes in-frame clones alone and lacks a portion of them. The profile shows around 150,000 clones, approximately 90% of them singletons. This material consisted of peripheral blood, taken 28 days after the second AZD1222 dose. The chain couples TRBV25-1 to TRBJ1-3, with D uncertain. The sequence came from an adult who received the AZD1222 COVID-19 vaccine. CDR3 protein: CASSEERSGNTIYF. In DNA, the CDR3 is TGTGCCAGCAGTGAAGAACGGTCTGGAAACACCATATATTTT.